This record concerns one TCR beta chain sequence. Its antigen remains unidentified. The data stem from a study of T cell responses to AZD1222 COVID-19 vaccine. Overall study context: Pooling of second doses given at about 4 or about 12 weeks was done. Study observations and caveats: Sampled repertoires all dated from after the peak T cell response. Clonal diversity was possibly underestimated, and the donors were mostly white British, with more females. Nearly half of spike-specific TCRs reportedly target variant regions that are unmutated in the B.1.351 and B.1.1.7 variants.

Measured with immunoSEQ multiplex PCR; TCRdb has only the in-frame clones, and not every one. The table shows more than 110,000 clones, with roughly nine tenths occurring only once. CDR3 length: 16 residues. The trim removed 4 bases at V and 2 bases at J, leaving 8 bases unmatched. Germline V gives CDR1 SEHNR, CDR2 FQNEAQ (reference sequence). The sequencing used peripheral blood, collected on day 0 of AZD1222 vaccination. The chain is built from TRBV7-9 and TRBJ1-5, with 7 nucleotides matching TRBD1. This receptor was obtained from an adult in good health. The CDR3 DNA follows: TGTGCCAGCAGCTCGACAGGGACGCGCGGCAATCAGCCCCAGCATTTT. This encodes CASSSTGTRGNQPQHF.